The text below deals with one T cell receptor (beta chain). Antigen unknown. A read error is possible here, since a much larger clone lies one base away. The CDR3 has 15 amino acids. V was clipped by 3 bases and J by 6 bases, with 19 bases between them. Germline V CDR1 and CDR2: SQVTM, ANQGSEA. This sample stems from a study of Graves' ophthalmopathy and Graves' hyperthyroidism. Study-wide points: Sensitivity of about 67% and specificity of under 85% were achieved by the model that predicted ophthalmopathy progression.

Stable hyperthyroidism was defined by absence of ophthalmopathy within 18 months of follow-up. Amplifying from RNA transcripts, the study obtained TCR beta CDR3 regions. HTBI primers were used in a first-round RT-PCR, which preceded a second-round multiplex PCR. In TCRdb, the multiplex PCR reads were re-called with MiXCR into one record per CDR3 protein. The sample shows 680,000 or so distinct CDR3 sequences, approximately 22% of them seen only once. The clonotype was recovered from a woman aged 18 to 35 with stable Graves' hyperthyroidism. Some clones in this sample may be carry-over from other donors' samples. Source material: peripheral blood. The chain couples TRBV29-1 to TRBJ2-3; D is unclear. This chain's CDR3 is CSVEGLGGNLDTQYF. CDR3 DNA sequence: TGCAGCGTTGAGGGTCTCGGCGGAAATCTGGATACGCAGTATTTT.